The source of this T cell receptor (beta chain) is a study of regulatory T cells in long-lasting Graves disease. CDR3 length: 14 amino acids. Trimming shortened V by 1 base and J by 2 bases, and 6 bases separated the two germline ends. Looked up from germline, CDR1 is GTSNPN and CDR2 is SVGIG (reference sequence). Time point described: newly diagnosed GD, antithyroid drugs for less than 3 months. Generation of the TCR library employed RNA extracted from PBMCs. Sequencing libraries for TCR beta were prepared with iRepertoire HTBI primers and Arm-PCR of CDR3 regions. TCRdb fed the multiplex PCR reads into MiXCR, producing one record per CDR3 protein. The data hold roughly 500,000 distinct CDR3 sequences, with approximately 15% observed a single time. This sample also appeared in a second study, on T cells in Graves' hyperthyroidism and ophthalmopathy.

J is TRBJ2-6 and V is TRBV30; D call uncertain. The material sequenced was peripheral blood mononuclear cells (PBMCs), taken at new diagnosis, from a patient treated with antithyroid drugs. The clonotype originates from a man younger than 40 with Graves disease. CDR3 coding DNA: TGTGCCTGGAGTGGCCAGCCTGGGGCCAACGTCCTGACTTTC. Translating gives CAWSGQPGANVLTF. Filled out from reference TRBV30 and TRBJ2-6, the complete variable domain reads SQTIHQWPATLVQPVGSPLSLECTVEGTSNPNLYWYRQAAGRGLQLLFYSVGIGQISSEVPQNLSASRPQDRQFILSSKKLLLSDSGFYLCAWSGQPGANVLTFGAGSRLTVL.